The clone carrying this T cell receptor (beta chain) was counted many times. What it binds is unknown. These data originate in a study of regulatory T cells in long-lasting Graves disease. The study, taken as a whole, reports: Persistent patients had more shared public clonotypes (roughly 2,500) than new patients (roughly 940).

Combining iRepertoire HTBI primers with Arm-PCR of CDR3 regions, the authors built TCR beta libraries. TCRdb passed the multiplex PCR reads through MiXCR, listing each CDR3 protein once. The sample shows some 490,000 distinct CDR3 sequences, 12% of them seen only once. Stated time point: newly diagnosed GD, antithyroid drugs for less than 3 months. The TCR library was made from RNA that had been extracted from PBMCs in TRIzol. Germline V gives CDR1 MDHEN, CDR2 SYDVKM. Between the trimmed V and J ends, which lost 6 bases and 5 bases, there was a span of 14 bases. The CDR3 is 14 amino acids. The sample also formed part of further work on T cells in Graves' hyperthyroidism and ophthalmopathy. That publication notes: HTBI primers were employed in a first-round RT-PCR of the TCR CDR3.

This TCR derives from a woman aged 30 to 39 with Graves disease. This rearrangement joins TRBV28 to TRBJ2-1; maybe TRBD2 (6 bases). The sample in question was peripheral blood mononuclear cells (PBMCs), obtained at new diagnosis, from a patient treated with antithyroid drugs. CDR3 in DNA: TGTGCCAGCAGGCCTCAGGTAGCGGACAATGAGCAGTTCTTC. It yields the protein CASRPQVADNEQFF.